One and the same sample provided the 26 T cell receptor beta chains below, sequenced in a study of response to subunit inactivated influenza vaccine. A single record per CDR3 protein comes from TCRdb applying MiXCR to the RT-PCR reads. The sample lists about 540,000 distinct CDR3 sequences, roughly 25% occurring once. The same sample was also studied in work on T cells expressing NK-cell markers. This second report adds: Beta-chain TCR cDNA was generated via 5'RACE template switching with UMIs.

The sample consisted of CD4+ T cells sorted from PBMCs, taken 11 to 12 days after vaccination. These receptors were collected from a man aged 50 or older who received an inactivated influenza vaccine.

This clonotype was detected once. The rearrangement joins TRBV20-1 to TRBJ1-5, with no clear D. The V end lost 3 bases, the J end lost 0 bases, and 9 bases lay between the germline ends. CDR1 and CDR2 from the germline V gene are DFQATT and SNEGSKA (reference sequence). This CDR3 has 14 residues. Here the CDR3 DNA reads TGCAGTGCTAGTAAAGGCTATAGCAATCAGCCCCAGCATTTT. It translates to CSASKGYSNQPQHF.

The chain employs TRBV12-3 or TRBV12-4 and TRBJ1-2; D call uncertain. The ends were cut back, 6 bases at V and 2 bases at J, with 13 bases in the middle. The length of the CDR3 is 14 residues. The CDR3 loop is CASSPGGENYGYTF. The CDR3 DNA reads TGTGCCAGCAGCCCCGGTGGGGAAAACTATGGCTACACCTTC.

The CDR3 DNA reads as TGTGCCAGCAGCCAAGCCCTGGCGGGGGACTACGAGCAGTACTTC. Residues: CASSQALAGDYEQYF. The rearrangement uses TRBV3-1 and TRBJ2-7; 7 nucleotides line up with TRBD2. CDR1 is LGHDT, CDR2 YNNKEL, per germline (reference sequence). Germline trimming cut 1 base from V and 3 bases from J; bases unmatched to any gene: 6. The CDR3 length is 15 residues.

This clonotype has a handful of counts. The chain employs TRBV7-2 and TRBJ2-2; 11 bases fit TRBD2. There are 16 residues in the CDR3. Trimming took 2 bases from V and 6 from J; bases not matched to a gene: 5. Germline loops: CDR1 SGHTA, CDR2 FQGNSA. The CDR3 region has the DNA TGTGCCAGCAGCTTAAAGCTAGCGGGGGGCCCCGGGGAGCTGTTTTTT. It is translated as CASSLKLAGGPGELFF.

The chain uses TRBV5-1 and TRBJ2-7, with 7 nucleotides matching TRBD1. CDR3 length: 15 residues. Germline CDR1 and CDR2: SGHRS and YFSETQ. Unmatched junction bases numbered 10, after V lost 2 bases and J lost 5 bases. CDR3: CASSLGQVKRDEQYF. In DNA, the CDR3 is TGCGCCAGCAGCTTAGGACAGGTCAAAAGAGACGAGCAGTACTTC.

V and J are TRBV12-3 or TRBV12-4 and TRBJ2-2; D is unclear. V lost 5 bases and J lost 10, with 11 bases in between. CDR3 length: 12 residues. The CDR3 sequence: CASSPYSTELFF. The CDR3 DNA reads TGTGCCAGCAGTCCCTATTCGACGGAGCTGTTTTTT.

The chain couples TRBV4-3 to TRBJ2-3; D unresolved. The CDR3 has 14 amino acids. The V and J ends lost 0 bases and 2 bases respectively, with 6 bases between them. Germline-derived CDR1 and CDR2 are LGHNA and YSLEER. CDR3 loop: CASSQERNTDTQYF. The DNA of the CDR3 is TGCGCCAGCAGCCAAGAGCGGAACACAGATACGCAGTATTTT.

This clonotype turned up a few times. V is TRBV4-1 and J is TRBJ2-2, with D tentatively TRBD1 (6 bases). Germline V gives CDR1 MGHRA, CDR2 YSYEKL. The CDR3 loop spans 16 amino acids. V lost 6 bases to trimming and J lost 4 bases, with 18 bases between them. The CDR3: CASRASRDIFTGELFF. DNA of the CDR3: TGCGCCAGCAGAGCGTCGAGGGACATCTTCACCGGGGAGCTGTTTTTT.

The chain carries TRBV20-1 and TRBJ2-1, with 8 nucleotides matching TRBD2. V lost 5 bases and J lost 4; bases outside the gene matches: 10. Germline CDR1 reads DFQATT; CDR2 reads SNEGSKA (reference sequence). The CDR3 is 15 amino acids. The CDR3 region is CSAAQAGGLYNEQFF. As DNA, the CDR3 is TGCAGTGCTGCCCAGGCGGGGGGATTGTACAATGAGCAGTTCTTC.

This clonotype was seen at least ten times. V usage is TRBV6-1 and J usage is TRBJ2-1; 9 bases line up with TRBD2. This CDR3 region has 15 residues. J was trimmed by 2 bases and V by 6 bases; bases with no gene match: 5. Germline V lookup: CDR1 MNHNS, CDR2 SASEGT. The CDR3 region is CASRPLAGPYNEQFF. The CDR3 DNA reads as TGTGCCAGCAGACCACTAGCGGGCCCCTACAATGAGCAGTTCTTC.

This sequence joins TRBV20-1 and TRBJ1-1; D gene unclear. The CDR3 has 14 amino acids. Germline V CDR1 and CDR2: DFQATT, SNEGSKA (reference sequence). Trimming pared 3 bases from V and 4 bases from J, leaving 15 bases between. This CDR3 reads CSASGGRAGTEAFF. CDR3 nucleotide sequence: TGCAGTGCTAGTGGAGGCCGCGCGGGCACTGAAGCTTTCTTT.

This chain uses TRBV6-5 with TRBJ2-3; D tentatively reads TRBD1 or TRBD2 (5 bases each). Germline CDR1 and CDR2: MNHEY and SVGAGI. V gave up 1 base and J gave up 1 base, with 12 bases separating them. The CDR3 length is 16 residues. CDR3 DNA: TGTGCCAGCAGTTACTTCTCGGGGCGCGGCACAGATACGCAGTATTTT. This sequence encodes CASSYFSGRGTDTQYF.

V usage is TRBV7-9 and J usage is TRBJ2-3; the match to TRBD2 covers 9 bases. This CDR3 comprises 14 residues. Trimming took 3 bases from V and 4 from J; bases not matched to a gene: 2. Germline V lookup: CDR1 SEHNR, CDR2 FQNEAQ (reference sequence). This CDR3 is CASSLLAGPDTQYF. The CDR3 DNA is TGTGCCAGCAGCTTGCTAGCGGGGCCAGATACGCAGTATTTT. The entire variable domain, with the rest obtained from reference TRBV7-9 and TRBJ2-3, is as follows: DTGVSQNPRHKITKRGQNVTFRCDPISEHNRLYWYRQTLGQGPEFLTYFQNEAQLEKSRLLSDRFSAERPKGSFSTLEIQRTEQGDSAMYLCASSLLAGPDTQYFGPGTRLTVL.

The J gene is TRBJ1-3, the V gene TRBV20-1; 10 bases fit TRBD1. Per germline, CDR1 DFQATT and CDR2 SNEGSKA (reference sequence). The CDR3 extends over 17 amino acids. The V gene end was trimmed by 4 bases and the J gene end by 2 bases; junction bases not matched to a gene: 11. CDR3 DNA: TGCAGTGCTACAGGACAGGGGGTTTTCTCTACTGGAAACACCATATATTTT. Translating gives CSATGQGVFSTGNTIYF.

The rearrangement joins TRBV2 to TRBJ2-1; 7 bases line up with TRBD1. Germline CDR1 reads SNHLY; CDR2 reads FYNNEI. Trimming removed 7 bases from V and 9 bases from J; junction bases left unmatched: 15. The CDR3 sequence is 15 residues long. The DNA for the CDR3 is TGTGCCAGCACTGGGACGGTCACAGGGGTGAGTGAGCAGTTCTTC. It specifies CASTGTVTGVSEQFF.

This clonotype came up a few times. The V call is TRBV7-9, the J call TRBJ1-4; D uncertain. Germline-derived CDR1 and CDR2 are SEHNR and FQNEAQ (reference sequence). The CDR3 has 15 amino acids. V was pared by 1 base and J by 7 bases, with 13 bases between. The CDR3 reads CASSLGEHTGEKLFF. CDR3 sequence (DNA): TGTGCCAGCAGCTTAGGGGAGCATACCGGTGAAAAACTGTTTTTT. Full variable domain (missing parts from reference TRBV7-9 and TRBJ1-4): DTGVSQNPRHKITKRGQNVTFRCDPISEHNRLYWYRQTLGQGPEFLTYFQNEAQLEKSRLLSDRFSAERPKGSFSTLEIQRTEQGDSAMYLCASSLGEHTGEKLFFGSGTQLSVL.

The chain combines TRBV2 with TRBJ2-5; either TRBD1 or TRBD2 may fit D (5 bases each). This CDR3 spans 14 amino acids. Germline V gives CDR1 SNHLY, CDR2 FYNNEI. V dropped 3 bases and J dropped 5 bases, with 13 bases sitting between them. This CDR3 reads CASSDSGPGETQYF. CDR3 bases: TGTGCCAGCAGTGATTCGGGACCCGGGGAGACCCAGTACTTC.

In this sample, this clonotype turned up a few times. The rearrangement uses TRBV12-3 or TRBV12-4 and TRBJ2-7; D is undetermined. Trimming pared 1 base from V and 5 bases from J, leaving 9 bases between. The CDR3 has 13 amino acids. In DNA, the CDR3 is TGTGCCAGCAGTTTAGATAAGCCAAACGAGCAGTACTTC. This codes for CASSLDKPNEQYF.

The gene calls are TRBV28 and TRBJ2-7; possibly TRBD1 for D (7 bases). Trimming took off 7 bases at V and 4 bases at J, with 20 bases between the two ends. There are 15 residues in the CDR3. Per the germline V gene, CDR1 is MDHEN and CDR2 is SYDVKM. DNA of the CDR3: TGTGCCAGCAAGGGGGCTCGAACGGGGGTTTACGAGCAGTACTTC. It specifies CASKGARTGVYEQYF.

The CDR3 bases are TGCGCCAGCAGCCAAGGGTCAGCAGGGCTATACGAGCAGTACTTC. Protein product: CASSQGSAGLYEQYF. The rearrangement joins TRBV4-3 to TRBJ2-7, with D perhaps matching TRBD1 (5 bases). V lost 1 base and J lost 4, with 14 bases in between. Germline CDR1 and CDR2: LGHNA and YSLEER. CDR3 length equals 15 residues.

The chain has TRBV7-8 and TRBJ2-3; D perhaps matches TRBD2 (6 bases). The CDR3 length is 15 residues. Trimming removed 5 bases at V and 2 bases at J, with 14 bases between. Germline assignment: CDR1 SGHVS and CDR2 FQNEAQ. The CDR3 spells CASSIAGLNTDTQYF. As DNA, the CDR3 is TGTGCCAGCAGCATTGCTGGACTAAACACAGATACGCAGTATTTT.

This clonotype was recorded many times. The rearrangement joins TRBV29-1 to TRBJ2-7, with 7 bases matching TRBD2. The V gene's germline CDR1 is SQVTM and CDR2 ANQGSEA. The CDR3 consists of 13 residues. The trim removed 5 bases at V and 3 bases at J, leaving 7 bases unmatched. The DNA for the CDR3 is TGCAGCGTTCAACTAGCGAATGACTACGAGCAGTACTTC. It codes for CSVQLANDYEQYF.

In its sample, this clonotype was seen a few times. V gene TRBV7-2 combines with J gene TRBJ2-3; D may be TRBD1 (6 bases). Trimming removed 7 bases from V and 6 bases from J, with 14 bases in between. CDR3 length: 13 amino acids. Germline V gene lookup returns CDR1 SGHTA and CDR2 FQGNSA. The CDR3 DNA is TGTGCCAGCACCGTGGACAGATGGGATACGCAGTATTTT. This encodes CASTVDRWDTQYF.

A few counts support this clonotype. The genes are TRBV6-2 or TRBV6-3 and TRBJ2-3, with 7 bases that match TRBD2. V was pared by 3 bases and J by 6 bases, with 3 bases of the junction left unmatched. Germline values: CDR1 MNHEY, CDR2 SVGEGT. The CDR3 is made up of 13 amino acids. The CDR3: CASSYEAGDTQYF. In DNA, the CDR3 is TGTGCCAGCAGTTATGAAGCGGGGGATACGCAGTATTTT.

The chain joins TRBV5-1 to TRBJ1-4, with D possibly being TRBD1 (5 bases). Germline CDR1 reads SGHRS; CDR2 reads YFSETQ. V lost 1 base, J lost 8 bases, and 18 bases lay in between. CDR3 length: 16 amino acids. In nucleotides, the CDR3 is TGCGCCAGCAGCTTGATTCCAGGGCCCCGAGGGGAAAAACTGTTTTTT. This gives the protein CASSLIPGPRGEKLFF.

This clonotype came up a few times. The chain carries TRBV10-3 and TRBJ2-1, with 7 bases aligning to TRBD1. From germline, CDR1 is ENHRY and CDR2 SYGVKD. J was trimmed by 8 bases and V by 2 bases; bases with no gene match: 6. This CDR3 comprises 14 residues. For the CDR3, the DNA is TGTGCCATCAGTGAGGGGACAGCTCGGGATGAGCAGTTCTTC. Translating it yields CAISEGTARDEQFF.